This T cell receptor (beta chain) is drawn from a study of OX40 agonist ivuxolimab in advanced cancers. Study overall: Patients undergoing dose escalation presented with hepatocellular carcinoma, melanoma, renal cell or head and neck cancer.

Repertoires were generated with immunoSEQ multiplex PCR, while TCRdb's copy carries only in-frame clones and drops some. Of fewer than 65,000 clones in the sample, roughly 91% were seen once. With 7 bases removed from V and 6 bases from J, the gap between germline ends came to 15 bases. Germline V gives CDR1 LNHDA, CDR2 SQIVND (reference sequence). The length of the CDR3 is 14 residues. Collection of blood occurred at baseline, at cycle 4 day 1, and at cycle 7 day 1. Points from the study as a whole: Clones of CD4+ and CD8+ blood T cells grew by week 6 at doses of 0.1 to 3.0 mg/kg.

This clone was seen a few times. The antigen remains unidentified. The sequence came from an adult with an advanced solid tumor such as melanoma, head and neck, liver or kidney cancer. The sample here was CD4+ or CD8+ T cells sorted from blood, taken in a trial of the OX40 agonist ivuxolimab. The chain has TRBV19 and TRBJ2-2; maybe TRBD1 (5 bases). Written as DNA, the CDR3 is TGTGCCAGTACCCTAGGGGTCAGATCCGGGGAGCTGTTTTTT. It encodes CASTLGVRSGELFF.